Following are 24 T cell receptor beta chains from one sample sequenced in a study of T cell changes during pregnancy in multiple sclerosis. Method: immunoSEQ multiplex PCR; TCRdb's copy keeps in-frame clones and lacks some. The sample lists more than 55,000 clones, around 92% occurring once. Specimen: peripheral blood, collected in the third trimester of pregnancy. Receptor source: a female donor in good health, enrolled as a control in a pregnancy study.

This chain connects TRBV6-1 to TRBJ2-7, with 7 positions matching TRBD2. Unmatched junction bases numbered 6, after V lost 6 bases and J lost 1 base. The CDR3 is made up of 14 amino acids. The germline gives CDR1 MNHNS, CDR2 SASEGT. The CDR3 bases are TGTGCCAGCAGCGATGCGGGAGCATCCTACGAGCAGTACTTC. Protein product: CASSDAGASYEQYF.

The CDR3 DNA sequence: TGTGCCAGCGGGTCGTCTTTAGCTCCCTACGAGCAGTACTTC. Its protein product is CASGSSLAPYEQYF. V usage is TRBV7-9 and J usage is TRBJ2-7, with no clear D. The CDR3 sequence is 14 residues long. CDR1 SEHNR and CDR2 FQNEAQ come from the germline V gene (reference sequence). V dropped 8 bases and J dropped 2 bases, with 16 bases sitting between them. The full variable domain, in which reference TRBV7-9 and TRBJ2-7 provide the parts outside the CDR3, is DTGVSQNPRHKITKRGQNVTFRCDPISEHNRLYWYRQTLGQGPEFLTYFQNEAQLEKSRLLSDRFSAERPKGSFSTLEIQRTEQGDSAMYLCASGSSLAPYEQYFGPGTRLTVT.

The chain is built from TRBV19 and TRBJ1-1, with D uncertain. The CDR3 sequence is 14 residues long. Trimming cost V 3 bases and J 1 base, with 9 bases left between them. Germline CDR1 is LNHDA and CDR2 is SQIVND (reference sequence). CDR3 amino acids: CASSMGGGNTEAFF. The CDR3 coding sequence is TGTGCCAGTAGTATGGGCGGAGGGAACACTGAAGCTTTCTTT.

This clone is a singleton in its sample. The chain combines TRBV15 with TRBJ2-6; weak D call: TRBD1 (5 bases). V dropped 0 bases and J dropped 2 bases, with 11 bases sitting between them. The CDR3 is 17 residues long. The germline gives CDR1 LNHNV, CDR2 YYDKDF (reference sequence). Here the CDR3 reads CATSRDGRAAGANVLTF. CDR3 DNA sequence: TGTGCCACCAGCAGAGATGGCAGGGCGGCTGGGGCCAACGTCCTGACTTTC.

In its sample, this clone was seen a few times. The chain carries TRBV11-2 and TRBJ1-3; D is uncertain. The CDR3 contains 14 residues. V shed 7 bases and J shed 0 bases, with 10 bases lying between them. Germline V gene sequence: CDR1 SGHAT, CDR2 FQNNGV. The CDR3 is CASTLGSSGNTIYF. The CDR3, as DNA: TGTGCCAGCACCCTGGGGAGCTCTGGAAACACCATATATTTT. The whole variable domain, filled in from reference TRBV11-2 and TRBJ1-3, reads EAGVAQSPRYKIIEKRQSVAFWCNPISGHATLYWYQQILGQGPKLLIQFQNNGVVDDSQLPKDRFSAERLKGVDSTLKIQPAKLEDSAVYLCASTLGSSGNTIYFGEGSWLTVV.

The V gene is TRBV11-1, the J gene TRBJ2-1; D may be TRBD2 (7 bases). CDR1 is SGHAT, CDR2 FQDESV, per germline (reference sequence). The CDR3 contains 15 residues. Trimming took off 3 bases at V and 6 bases at J, with 15 bases between the two ends. The chain's CDR3 is CASSLGGGALNEQFF. CDR3 in DNA: TGTGCCAGCAGCTTGGGAGGGGGGGCCCTCAATGAGCAGTTCTTC.

This clone was seen more than once but under ten times. The chain combines TRBV19 with TRBJ2-1; 7 nucleotides agree with TRBD2. V dropped 3 bases and J dropped 0; count of bases not matched to a gene: 8. The CDR3 is made up of 17 amino acids. Germline-derived CDR1 and CDR2 are LNHDA and SQIVND (reference sequence). CDR3: CASSISTSVSSYNEQFF. CDR3 in DNA: TGTGCCAGTAGTATTTCAACTAGCGTTTCCTCCTACAATGAGCAGTTCTTC.

In this sample, this clone turned up once. The chain is built from TRBV7-9 and TRBJ2-7; tentative D call: TRBD1 (6 bases). CDR3 size: 13 residues. Deletions cut 2 bases from V and 5 bases from J, with 10 bases between. The germline CDR1 and CDR2 sequences are SEHNR and FQNEAQ (reference sequence). DNA for the CDR3: TGTGCCAGCAGCTTACTAGGGGGTCACGAGCAGTACTTC. It is translated as CASSLLGGHEQYF. The full variable domain, completed using reference TRBV7-9 and TRBJ2-7, is DTGVSQNPRHKITKRGQNVTFRCDPISEHNRLYWYRQTLGQGPEFLTYFQNEAQLEKSRLLSDRFSAERPKGSFSTLEIQRTEQGDSAMYLCASSLLGGHEQYFGPGTRLTVT.

The V gene is TRBV6-5, the J gene TRBJ1-1; perhaps TRBD1 as D (5 bases). The germline CDR1 and CDR2 sequences are MNHEY and SVGAGI. V shed 0 bases and J shed 5 bases, with 16 bases lying between them. CDR3 length: 16 residues. For the CDR3, the DNA is TGTGCCAGCAGTTACTCGGCGGAAACAGGAGGGACTGAAGCTTTCTTT. Residues: CASSYSAETGGTEAFF.

The gene calls are TRBV7-2 and TRBJ2-1; TRBD2 matches 11 bases. Trimming removed 5 bases from V and 7 bases from J; junction bases left unmatched: 4. This CDR3 is built from 14 residues. Germline CDR1 is SGHTA and CDR2 is FQGNSA. In DNA, the CDR3 is TGTGCCAGCAGCCAGACTAGCGGGGAGAATGAGCAGTTCTTC. The encoded protein is CASSQTSGENEQFF. The full variable domain, its missing parts supplied by reference TRBV7-2 and TRBJ2-1, is GAGVSQSPSNKVTEKGKDVELRCDPISGHTALYWYRQSLGQGLEFLIYFQGNSAPDKSGLPSDRFSAERTGGSVSTLTIQRTQQEDSAVYLCASSQTSGENEQFFGPGTRLTVL.

This clone was counted only a few times. The chain joins TRBV30 to TRBJ2-7, with TRBD1 matching over 9 bases. Germline CDR1 reads GTSNPN; CDR2 reads SVGIG (reference sequence). V was pared by 3 bases and J by 3 bases, with 6 bases of the junction left unmatched. The CDR3 consists of 14 residues. The CDR3 reads CAWSGTGTFYEQYF. DNA for the CDR3: TGTGCCTGGAGCGGGACAGGGACTTTCTACGAGCAGTACTTC.

CDR3 region: CASSISLAGGPGYNEQFF. The CDR3 region has the DNA TGTGCCAGTAGTATATCTCTAGCGGGAGGGCCGGGTTACAATGAGCAGTTCTTC. The genes are TRBV19 and TRBJ2-1; 12 nucleotides agree with TRBD2. CDR3 size: 18 residues. Trimming at V came to 2 bases and at J to 4 bases, leaving 9 bases not matched to a gene. Germline V gene sequence: CDR1 LNHDA, CDR2 SQIVND (reference sequence).

The chain carries TRBV7-2 and TRBJ2-1; D gene ambiguous. CDR1 SGHTA and CDR2 FQGNSA come from the germline V gene. The CDR3 covers 13 residues. The V and J ends lost 5 bases and 9 bases respectively, with 14 bases between them. DNA of the CDR3: TGTGCCAGCAGCCGCCCCTCAACGGTTGAGCAGTTCTTC. It codes for CASSRPSTVEQFF.

The gene calls are TRBV5-6 and TRBJ2-1; D ambiguous. CDR1 is SGHDT and CDR2 is YYEEEE in the germline V gene. There are 14 residues in the CDR3. The V and J ends lost 0 bases and 7 bases respectively, with 11 bases between them. The CDR3 spells CASSLAPAINEQFF. As DNA, the CDR3 is TGTGCCAGCAGCTTGGCCCCAGCGATAAATGAGCAGTTCTTC.

V gene TRBV9 combines with J gene TRBJ2-1, with 7 nucleotides matching TRBD2. The CDR3 is 15 residues long. V lost 3 bases and J lost 5; bases outside the gene matches: 8. The germline gives CDR1 SGDLS, CDR2 YYNGEE. This chain's CDR3 is CASSGSGIIDNEQFF. DNA of the CDR3: TGTGCCAGCAGCGGGAGCGGGATTATCGACAATGAGCAGTTCTTC.

This clone was observed once. Here the CDR3 reads CASSDPRVLRNSPLHF. The CDR3 coding sequence is TGTGCCAGTAGTGACCCCCGCGTTCTCAGGAATTCACCCCTCCACTTT. The genes are TRBV19 and TRBJ1-6; D is unclear. CDR3 length: 16 residues. Per the germline V gene, CDR1 is LNHDA and CDR2 is SQIVND (reference sequence). Between the trimmed V and J ends, which lost 5 bases and 7 bases, there was a span of 18 bases.

This clone is a singleton in its sample. The genes are TRBV11-2 and TRBJ1-1, with no clear D. With 8 bases removed from V and 1 base from J, the gap between germline ends came to 14 bases. Germline lookup yields CDR1 SGHAT and CDR2 FQNNGV. CDR3 size: 14 residues. This CDR3 reads CASGMVGKNTEAFF. The CDR3 DNA follows: TGTGCCAGCGGAATGGTCGGGAAGAACACTGAAGCTTTCTTT.

V usage is TRBV28 and J usage is TRBJ1-2, with D possibly TRBD1 on 6 matching bases. Trimming removed 7 bases at V and 7 bases at J, with 19 bases between. This CDR3 contains 14 residues. The germline V gene encodes CDR1 MDHEN and CDR2 SYDVKM. This CDR3 is CASNSGQWGRGYTF. DNA of the CDR3: TGTGCCAGCAACTCTGGACAGTGGGGTCGTGGCTACACCTTC.

In its sample, this clone was seen a few times. The chain links TRBV10-1 to TRBJ1-5, with TRBD1 matching over 11 bases. This CDR3 has 12 residues. Unmatched junction bases numbered 0, after V lost 8 bases and J lost 6 bases. Germline CDR1 WNHNN, CDR2 SYGVQD (reference sequence). CDR3 protein: CASGTGGQPQHF. In DNA, the CDR3 is TGCGCCAGCGGGACAGGGGGTCAGCCCCAGCATTTT.

The J gene is TRBJ2-5, the V gene TRBV28; no firm D call. Germline CDR1 is MDHEN and CDR2 is SYDVKM. The CDR3 runs to 12 residues. The V and J ends lost 1 base and 4 bases respectively, with 4 bases between them. In DNA, the CDR3 is TGTGCCAGCAGTTTATCTCGAGAGACCCAGTACTTC. This sequence encodes CASSLSRETQYF.

V is TRBV4-2 and J is TRBJ2-2, with a tentative D call TRBD2 (6 bases). The CDR3 runs to 15 residues. Trimming stripped 6 bases from V and 2 bases from J, with 13 bases between. Germline CDR1 LGHNA, CDR2 YNFKEQ. CDR3 protein: CASSSGLLNTGELFF. The CDR3 DNA is TGTGCCAGCAGTTCTGGACTACTAAACACCGGGGAGCTGTTTTTT.

The chain joins TRBV12-5 to TRBJ2-7; TRBD1 matches 7 bases. Germline-derived CDR1 and CDR2 are LGHNT and FRNRAP. V lost 6 bases and J lost 5; bases outside the gene matches: 7. The CDR3 is made up of 13 amino acids. For the CDR3, the DNA is TGTGCTAGTGGCCAACTACAGGGGAACGAGCAGTACTTC. This gives the protein CASGQLQGNEQYF.

The V gene is TRBV9, the J gene TRBJ1-3; D remains ambiguous. This CDR3 spans 11 amino acids. V lost 4 bases and J 7 bases, leaving 6 bases between the germline ends. Germline V gene data show CDR1 as SGDLS and CDR2 as YYNGEE. The CDR3: CASSPLNTIYF. In nucleotides, the CDR3 is TGTGCCAGCAGCCCCTTGAACACCATATATTTT.

CDR3 in amino acids: CASSSRTSGGYNEQFF. As DNA, the CDR3 is TGTGCCAGCAGTTCCAGGACTAGCGGGGGATACAATGAGCAGTTCTTC. The chain uses TRBV27 and TRBJ2-1, with 13 nucleotides matching TRBD2. The CDR3 contains 16 residues. V was pared by 4 bases and J by 4 bases, with 4 bases of the junction left unmatched. CDR1 and CDR2 (germline): MNHEY, SMNVEV (reference sequence).